This is a list of T cell receptor beta chains from one sample in a study of blood T cell repertoires in COVID-19. Here immunoSEQ multiplex PCR was the method, and the copy in TCRdb shows in-frame clones only, minus some. In the table there are roughly 87,000 clones, 89% of which are singletons. The sample comprised peripheral blood. The source of these receptors is a woman older than 75 with active COVID-19. Each CDR3 is given with its conserved first and last residue. Fields, in order: D gene, V gene, CDR3 length, J gene, CDR3 protein. D genes are given only for firm matches.

d_gene: .; v_gene: TRBV20-1; len: 14; j_gene: TRBJ2-1; CDR3aa: CSASLGSNYNEQFF
d_gene: TRBD2; v_gene: TRBV20-1; len: 9; j_gene: TRBJ2-4; CDR3aa: CSASTSGYF
d_gene: .; v_gene: TRBV5-4; len: 15; j_gene: TRBJ2-2; CDR3aa: CASSQPGVASGELFF
d_gene: .; v_gene: TRBV7-2; len: 15; j_gene: TRBJ2-1; CDR3aa: CASSFPSIRRNEQFF
d_gene: .; v_gene: TRBV5-1; len: 15; j_gene: TRBJ2-2; CDR3aa: CASSLASQWAGELFF
d_gene: .; v_gene: TRBV3-1/TRBV3-2; len: 14; j_gene: TRBJ2-7; CDR3aa: CASSQSPPYDEQYF
d_gene: TRBD1; v_gene: TRBV6-5; len: 13; j_gene: TRBJ2-7; CDR3aa: CASSYTGEREQYF
d_gene: .; v_gene: TRBV18; len: 14; j_gene: TRBJ1-1; CDR3aa: CASSPSRGNTEAFF
d_gene: .; v_gene: TRBV10-3; len: 16; j_gene: TRBJ1-1; CDR3aa: CAISESIGATNTEAFF
d_gene: .; v_gene: TRBV4-1; len: 18; j_gene: TRBJ2-7; CDR3aa: CASSPFDRSSGLQYEQYF
d_gene: .; v_gene: TRBV18; len: 15; j_gene: TRBJ2-1; CDR3aa: CASSPGPGVYNEQFF
d_gene: TRBD2; v_gene: TRBV9; len: 15; j_gene: TRBJ2-1; CDR3aa: CASSVGGGRDYEQFF
d_gene: TRBD2; v_gene: TRBV11-2; len: 16; j_gene: TRBJ2-2; CDR3aa: CASSQAGLAGTGELFF
d_gene: TRBD2; v_gene: TRBV5-4; len: 14; j_gene: TRBJ2-7; CDR3aa: CASSLPGGPHEQYF
d_gene: .; v_gene: TRBV11-3; len: 14; j_gene: TRBJ2-1; CDR3aa: CASSLVGSINEQFF
d_gene: TRBD1; v_gene: TRBV9; len: 14; j_gene: TRBJ2-7; CDR3aa: CASSVGGQNNEQYF
d_gene: .; v_gene: TRBV27; len: 14; j_gene: TRBJ2-3; CDR3aa: CASSLISSTDTQYF
d_gene: .; v_gene: TRBV21-1; len: 20; j_gene: TRBJ1-5; CDR3aa: CASSKEWPETDRTSNQPQHF
d_gene: TRBD2; v_gene: TRBV3-1/TRBV3-2; len: 12; j_gene: TRBJ2-1; CDR3aa: CASSRTSGEQFF
d_gene: .; v_gene: TRBV10-3; len: 14; j_gene: TRBJ2-3; CDR3aa: CAISEQGSTDTQYF